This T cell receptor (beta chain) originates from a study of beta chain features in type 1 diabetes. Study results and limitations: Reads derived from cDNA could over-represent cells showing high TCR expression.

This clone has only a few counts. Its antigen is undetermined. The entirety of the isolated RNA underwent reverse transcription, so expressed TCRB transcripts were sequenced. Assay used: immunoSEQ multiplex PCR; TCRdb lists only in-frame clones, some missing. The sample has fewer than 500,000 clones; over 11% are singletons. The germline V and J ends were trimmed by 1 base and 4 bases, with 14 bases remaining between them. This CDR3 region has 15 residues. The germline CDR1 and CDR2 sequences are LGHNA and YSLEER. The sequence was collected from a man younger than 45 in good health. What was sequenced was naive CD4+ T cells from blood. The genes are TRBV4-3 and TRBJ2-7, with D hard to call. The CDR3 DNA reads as TGCGCCAGCAGCCAAGGTAGAGGAGACCTTTACGAGCAGTACTTC. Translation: CASSQGRGDLYEQYF.